This TCR beta chain comes out of a study of CD8 T cells in ankylosing spondylitis. Many counts were recorded for this clonotype. Its antigen is unknown. General study findings and limits: A motif in TCR beta, a set of under ten highly homologous variants, appeared characteristic of ankylosing spondylitis blood.

TCRdb passed the 5' RACE reads through MiXCR, listing each CDR3 protein once. This sample has roughly 90,000 distinct CDR3 sequences; roughly 9% occur once, and the top ten carry about a third. This TCR was sampled from a male donor with ankylosing spondylitis. Material for sequencing was blood, either unsorted or a sorted T cell fraction (not recorded which).

CDR3 DNA: TGCGCCAGCAGCCTAAAGTTCCAGGCCACTGAAGCTTTCTTT. Translating gives CASSLKFQATEAFF. The chain uses TRBV4-1 and TRBJ1-1; D ambiguous. Germline CDR1 and CDR2: MGHRA and YSYEKL. V dropped 4 bases and J dropped 4 bases, with 13 bases sitting between them. The CDR3 totals 14 residues.